This record covers a single T cell receptor beta chain. The sample is drawn from a study of blood T cell repertoires in COVID-19. The overall study: Collection of acute and convalescent COVID-19 samples took place in the United States, Italy and Spain. The analysed material was cDNA or gDNA that came from T cells, B-cell-depleted T cells, or PBMCs.

How the authors handled the data: Nucleated cell counts were estimated from reference gene primer amplification. Some clones are missing from TCRdb's copy, which holds only in-frame ones; the method was immunoSEQ multiplex PCR. The V and J calls and the clone size are those of that table, but D and trimming were determined from the DNA. The table includes 90,000 to 100,000 clones, over 70% detected once. Sequencing input: peripheral blood. The source of this sequence is a man aged 55-75 years with acute or convalescent COVID-19.

The CDR3 protein is CASSLSGIGGGAPNEQFF. CDR3 in DNA: TGTGCCAGCAGTTTATCGGGCATAGGCGGGGGGGCCCCCAATGAGCAGTTCTTC. The V gene is TRBV27, the J gene TRBJ2-1; 9 nucleotides match TRBD2. The CDR3 is 18 residues long. V lost 0 bases and J lost 6; bases outside the gene matches: 12. The germline V gene encodes CDR1 MNHEY and CDR2 SMNVEV (reference sequence).